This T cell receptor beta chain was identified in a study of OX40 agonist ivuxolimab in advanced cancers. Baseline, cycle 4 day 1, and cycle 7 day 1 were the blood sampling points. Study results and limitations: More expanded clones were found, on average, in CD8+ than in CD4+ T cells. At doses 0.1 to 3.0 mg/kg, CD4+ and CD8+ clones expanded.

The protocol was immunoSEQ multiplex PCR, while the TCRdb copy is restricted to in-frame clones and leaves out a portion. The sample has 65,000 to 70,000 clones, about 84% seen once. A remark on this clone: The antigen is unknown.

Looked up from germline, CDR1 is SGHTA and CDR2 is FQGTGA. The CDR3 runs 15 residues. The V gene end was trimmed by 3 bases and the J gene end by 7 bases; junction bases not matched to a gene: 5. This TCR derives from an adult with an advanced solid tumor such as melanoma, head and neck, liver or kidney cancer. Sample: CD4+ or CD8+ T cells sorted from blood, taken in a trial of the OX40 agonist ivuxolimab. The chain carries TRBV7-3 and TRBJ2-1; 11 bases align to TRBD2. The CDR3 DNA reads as TGTGCCAGCAGCTTGCGGCTAGCGGGAGGTAATGAGCAGTTCTTC. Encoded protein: CASSLRLAGGNEQFF. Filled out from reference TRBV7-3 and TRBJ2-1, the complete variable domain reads GAGVSQTPSNKVTEKGKYVELRCDPISGHTALYWYRQSLGQGPEFLIYFQGTGAADDSGLPNDRFFAVRPEGSVSTLKIQRTERGDSAVYLCASSLRLAGGNEQFFGPGTRLTVL.